This T cell receptor (beta chain) emerged from a study of CD8 T cells in Susac syndrome. Random hexamers were used to reverse transcribe an amount of roughly 0.5 to 1 ug RNA. TCRdb re-analysed the immunoSEQ multiplex PCR reads in MiXCR, keeping a single row per CDR3 protein. Of over 130,000 distinct CDR3 sequences listed, approximately 95% were seen once; the top ten hold more than 0.11%. This clonotype occurred a few times. The trim removed 0 bases at V and 2 bases at J, leaving 13 bases unmatched. There are 18 residues in the CDR3. Germline CDR1 SGHRS, CDR2 YFSETQ. Sequencing used CD4+ T cells from PBMCs. The rearrangement links TRBV5-1 to TRBJ1-2, with 7 bases that match TRBD1. This receptor was taken from a human donor with Susac syndrome. CDR3 nucleotides: TGCGCCAGCAGCTTGGCACTAAGGGACAGCCAAATCAACTATGGCTACACCTTC. Translating gives CASSLALRDSQINYGYTF.